This T cell receptor beta chain was found in a study of cytomegalovirus exposure and HLA in healthy donors. The PCR was carried out with 60 Vbeta primers and 13 Jbeta primers. Only in-frame clones appear in the TCRdb table, and some are missing; sequencing was by immunoSEQ multiplex PCR. The data hold about 180,000 clones, with over 60% observed a single time. Study-wide results and limits: Specificity for CMV antigens was confirmed in vitro for a few of the CMV-associated chains. In a later analysis, TCR association rates varied by HLA locus: DRB1 most, HLA-C fewest.

For this clone: Its target is not known.

The material sequenced was PBMCs. The TCR originated in a man younger than 35 in good health and CMV-seronegative.

The CDR3 is CASSPGAGLEGYTF. The CDR3 DNA reads TGTGCCAGCAGCCCGGGTGCGGGTTTGGAGGGCTACACCTTC. J is TRBJ1-2 and V is TRBV6-4, with D unclear. The CDR3 contains 14 residues. Germline-derived CDR1 and CDR2 are MRHNA and SNTAGT. V was cut by 6 bases and J by 8 bases, with 19 bases left in between.